This T cell receptor (beta chain) was captured in a study of blood T cell repertoires in COVID-19. Study-wide context: Sites across the United States, Italy and Spain contributed samples from acute and convalescent COVID-19. The cDNA or gDNA used as material had been derived from T cells, B-cell-depleted T cells, or PBMCs.

Germline lookup yields CDR1 SGHVS and CDR2 FNYEAQ. CDR3 length: 16 amino acids. J was trimmed by 6 bases and V by 1 base; bases with no gene match: 8. Methods used by the authors: The assay estimated nucleated cells by amplifying reference gene primers. Here immunoSEQ multiplex PCR was the method, and the copy in TCRdb shows in-frame clones only, minus some. The DNA gave D and trimming, while V, J and clone size come from that table. The sample shows some 320,000 clones, about 89% of them seen only once. The TCR comes from a woman in her forties or fifties who had recovered from COVID-19. The sequencing sample was made of peripheral blood. This chain uses TRBV7-6 with TRBJ2-7, with 11 bases aligning to TRBD2. In DNA, the CDR3 is TGTGCCAGCAGCTTAGGTTCGGCTAGCGGGAGGAGCGAGCAGTACTTC. It translates to CASSLGSASGRSEQYF.